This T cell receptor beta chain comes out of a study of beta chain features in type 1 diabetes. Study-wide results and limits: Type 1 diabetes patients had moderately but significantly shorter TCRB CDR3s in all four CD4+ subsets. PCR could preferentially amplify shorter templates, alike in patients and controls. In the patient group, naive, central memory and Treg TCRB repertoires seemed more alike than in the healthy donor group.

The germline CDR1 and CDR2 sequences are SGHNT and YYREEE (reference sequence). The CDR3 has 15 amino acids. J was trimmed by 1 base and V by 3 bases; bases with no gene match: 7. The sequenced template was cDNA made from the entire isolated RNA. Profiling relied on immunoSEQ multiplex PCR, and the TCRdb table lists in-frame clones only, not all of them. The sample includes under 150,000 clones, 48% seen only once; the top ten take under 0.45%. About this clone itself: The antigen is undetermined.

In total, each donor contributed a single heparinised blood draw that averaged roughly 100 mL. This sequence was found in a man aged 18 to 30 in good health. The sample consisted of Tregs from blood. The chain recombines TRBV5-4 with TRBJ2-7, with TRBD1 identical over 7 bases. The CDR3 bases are TGTGCCAGCAGCTCGGATGACAGGGTATCCTACGAGCAGTACTTC. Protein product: CASSSDDRVSYEQYF.